This T cell receptor (beta chain) was identified during a study of cytotoxic CD8 clonotypes in ibrutinib-treated CLL. The wider study: A mean of around 270,000 productive templates and tens of thousands of productive rearrangements was obtained per sample. Study findings and constraints: The times at which samples were taken varied between sustained-remission and progressing patients. Public clonotypes, found uncommonly, either contracted or stayed stable on treatment.

Sequencing sought depths of 1 in 200,000 to 1 in 1 million T cells. Assay: immunoSEQ multiplex PCR; the TCRdb copy retains only in-frame clones and omits some. This sample has fewer than 400,000 clones, with 67% found just once. About this clone itself: What it recognizes is unknown.

CDR1 and CDR2 (germline): SGHDT, YYEEEE. V was shortened by 0 bases and J by 3 bases, with 7 bases between the two germline ends. The CDR3 loop spans 14 amino acids. The source is a human donor with chronic lymphocytic leukemia. The material sequenced was PBMCs, taken after 36 months of ibrutinib treatment. The genes are TRBV5-6 and TRBJ1-5, with D uncertain. CDR3 amino acids: CASSLGAVNQPQHF. In DNA, the CDR3 is TGTGCCAGCAGCTTGGGCGCGGTCAATCAGCCCCAGCATTTT.